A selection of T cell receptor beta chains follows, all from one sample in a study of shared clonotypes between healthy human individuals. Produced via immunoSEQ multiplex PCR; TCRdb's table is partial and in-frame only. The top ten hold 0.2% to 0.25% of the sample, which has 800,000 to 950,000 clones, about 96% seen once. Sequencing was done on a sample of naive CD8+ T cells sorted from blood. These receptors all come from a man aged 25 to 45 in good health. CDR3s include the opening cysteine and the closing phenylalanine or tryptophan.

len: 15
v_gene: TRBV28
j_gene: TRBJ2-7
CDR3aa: CASSPPLAGVDWQYF

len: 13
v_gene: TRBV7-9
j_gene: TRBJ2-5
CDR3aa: CASSPSWEETQYF

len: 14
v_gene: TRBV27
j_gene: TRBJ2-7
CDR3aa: CASSQTAIPYEQYF

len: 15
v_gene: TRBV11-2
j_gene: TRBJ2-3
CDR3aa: CASSLELASPDTQYF

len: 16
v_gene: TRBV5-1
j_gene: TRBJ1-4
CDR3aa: CASSPGTVATNEKLFF

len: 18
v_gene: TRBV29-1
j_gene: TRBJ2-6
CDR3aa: CSVMPGQGSLSGANVLTF

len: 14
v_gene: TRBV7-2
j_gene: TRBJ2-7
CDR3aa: CASSSPGINYEQYF

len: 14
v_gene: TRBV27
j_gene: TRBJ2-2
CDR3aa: CASRLTGNTGELFF

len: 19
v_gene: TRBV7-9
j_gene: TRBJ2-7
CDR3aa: CASSFAGTSGLMSLYEQYF

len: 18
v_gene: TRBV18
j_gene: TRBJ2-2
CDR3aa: CASSPSAGASAYAGELFF